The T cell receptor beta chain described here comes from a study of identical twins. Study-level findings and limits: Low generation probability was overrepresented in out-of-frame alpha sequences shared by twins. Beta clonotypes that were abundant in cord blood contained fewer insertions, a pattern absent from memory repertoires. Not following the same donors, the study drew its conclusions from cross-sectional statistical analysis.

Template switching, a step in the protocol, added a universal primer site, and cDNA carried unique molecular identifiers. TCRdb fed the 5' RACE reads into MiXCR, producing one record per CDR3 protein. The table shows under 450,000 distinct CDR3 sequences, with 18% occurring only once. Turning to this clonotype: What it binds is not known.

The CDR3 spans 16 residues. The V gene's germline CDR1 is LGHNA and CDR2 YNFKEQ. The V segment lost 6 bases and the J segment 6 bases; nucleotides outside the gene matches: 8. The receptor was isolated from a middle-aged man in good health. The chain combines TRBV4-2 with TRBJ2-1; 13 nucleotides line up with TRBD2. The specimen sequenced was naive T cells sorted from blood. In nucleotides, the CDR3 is TGTGCCAGCAGGGCACTAGCGGGAGGGCCCAGCAATGAGCAGTTCTTC. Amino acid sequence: CASRALAGGPSNEQFF.